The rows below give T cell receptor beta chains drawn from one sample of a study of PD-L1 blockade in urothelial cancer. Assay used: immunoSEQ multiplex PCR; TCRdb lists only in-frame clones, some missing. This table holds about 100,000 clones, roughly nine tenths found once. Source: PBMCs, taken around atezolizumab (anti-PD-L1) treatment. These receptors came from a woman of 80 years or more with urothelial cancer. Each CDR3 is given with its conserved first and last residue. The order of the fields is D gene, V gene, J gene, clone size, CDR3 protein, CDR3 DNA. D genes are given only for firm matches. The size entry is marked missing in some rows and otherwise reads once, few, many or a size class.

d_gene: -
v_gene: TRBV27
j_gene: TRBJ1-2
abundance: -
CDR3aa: CASTHRGGGNYGYTF
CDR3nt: TGTGCCAGCACCCATCGTGGGGGGGGAAATTATGGCTACACCTTC

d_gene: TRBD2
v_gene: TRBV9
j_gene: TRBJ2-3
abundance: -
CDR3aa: CASSLGGGSIRADTQYF
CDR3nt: TGTGCCAGCAGCCTCGGGGGGGGTTCAATTCGCGCAGATACGCAGTATTTT

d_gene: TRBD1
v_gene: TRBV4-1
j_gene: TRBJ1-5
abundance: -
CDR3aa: CASSAQTGGVQPQHF
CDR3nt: TGCGCCAGCAGCGCCCAAACAGGGGGCGTTCAGCCCCAGCATTTT

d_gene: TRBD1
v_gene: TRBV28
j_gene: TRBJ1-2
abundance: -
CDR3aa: CASSTQGLGYGYTF
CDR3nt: TGTGCCAGCAGTACACAGGGGCTTGGCTATGGCTACACCTTC

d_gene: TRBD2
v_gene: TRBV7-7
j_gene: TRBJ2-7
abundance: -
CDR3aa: CASSLARGDEQYF
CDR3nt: TGTGCCAGCAGCTTAGCGCGGGGGGACGAGCAGTACTTC

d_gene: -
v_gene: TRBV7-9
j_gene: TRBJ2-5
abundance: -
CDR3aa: CASSLIGRSETQYF
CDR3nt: TGTGCCAGCAGCTTAATTGGGAGGTCGGAGACCCAGTACTTC

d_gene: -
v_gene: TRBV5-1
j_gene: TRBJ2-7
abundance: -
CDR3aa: CASSPAGGTYEQYF
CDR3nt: TGCGCCAGCAGCCCGGCAGGAGGCACATACGAGCAGTACTTC

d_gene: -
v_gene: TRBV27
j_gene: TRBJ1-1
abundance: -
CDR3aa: CASSLGGRGSEAFF
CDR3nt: TGTGCCAGCAGTTTAGGCGGCAGGGGCTCTGAAGCTTTCTTT

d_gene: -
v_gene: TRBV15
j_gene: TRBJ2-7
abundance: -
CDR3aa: CATSRDSGYEQYF
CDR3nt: TGTGCCACCAGCAGAGATTCCGGTTACGAGCAGTACTTC

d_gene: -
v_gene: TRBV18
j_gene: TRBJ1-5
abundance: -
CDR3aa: CASSPPVQAGNQPQHF
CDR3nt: TGTGCCAGCTCACCACCGGTCCAGGCTGGGAATCAGCCCCAGCATTTT

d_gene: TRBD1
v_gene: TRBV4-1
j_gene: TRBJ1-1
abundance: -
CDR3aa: CASSRQGARYTEAFF
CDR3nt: TGCGCCAGCAGTCGGCAGGGGGCGAGGTACACTGAAGCTTTCTTT

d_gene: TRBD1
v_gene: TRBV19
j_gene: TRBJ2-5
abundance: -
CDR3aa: CASSLQTGPQETQYF
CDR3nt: TGTGCCAGTAGTCTGCAGACAGGGCCTCAAGAGACCCAGTACTTC

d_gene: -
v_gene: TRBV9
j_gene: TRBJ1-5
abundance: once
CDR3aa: CASSVGNRADNQPQHF
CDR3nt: TGTGCCAGCAGCGTAGGGAACAGGGCAGACAATCAGCCCCAGCATTTT

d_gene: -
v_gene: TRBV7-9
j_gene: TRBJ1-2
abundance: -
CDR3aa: CASSLDLNYGYTF
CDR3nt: TGTGCCAGCAGCTTAGATCTAAACTATGGCTACACCTTC

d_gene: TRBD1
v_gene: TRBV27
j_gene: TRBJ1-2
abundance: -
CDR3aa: CASSFRNLGQGEGYTF
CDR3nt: TGTGCCAGCAGCTTTCGAAATTTGGGACAGGGAGAAGGCTACACCTTC

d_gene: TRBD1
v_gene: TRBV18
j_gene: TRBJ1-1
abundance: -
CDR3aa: CASSPRQGDWTEAFF
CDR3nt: TGTGCCAGCTCACCCCGACAGGGGGATTGGACTGAAGCTTTCTTT

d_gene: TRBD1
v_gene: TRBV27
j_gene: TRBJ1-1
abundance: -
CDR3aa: CASRPGTGKGGTEAFF
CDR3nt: TGTGCCAGCAGGCCGGGGACAGGGAAAGGAGGCACTGAAGCTTTCTTT

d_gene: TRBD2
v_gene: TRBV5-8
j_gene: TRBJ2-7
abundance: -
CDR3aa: CASSLGGDSSYEQYF
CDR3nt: TGTGCCAGCAGCCTGGGGGGGGATAGCTCCTACGAGCAGTACTTC

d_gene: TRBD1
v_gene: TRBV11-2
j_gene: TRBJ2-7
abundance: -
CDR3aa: CASSRQGGYEQYF
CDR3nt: TGTGCCAGCAGCCGACAGGGCGGCTACGAGCAGTACTTC

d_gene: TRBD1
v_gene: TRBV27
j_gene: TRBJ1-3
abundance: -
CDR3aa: CATKQGAGNTIYF
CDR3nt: TGTGCCACCAAACAGGGGGCTGGAAACACCATATATTTT

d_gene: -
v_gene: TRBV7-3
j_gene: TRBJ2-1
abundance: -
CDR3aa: CASSPRGREKFF
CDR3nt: TGTGCCAGCAGCCCCCGGGGGCGGGAGAAGTTCTTC

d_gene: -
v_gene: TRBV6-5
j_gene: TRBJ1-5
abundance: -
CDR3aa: CASRFDRDQPQHF
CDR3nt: TGTGCCAGCAGATTCGACAGAGATCAGCCCCAGCATTTT

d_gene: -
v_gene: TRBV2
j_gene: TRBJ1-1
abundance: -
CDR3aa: CASTPGVIEAFF
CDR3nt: TGTGCCAGCACCCCAGGGGTAATTGAAGCTTTCTTT

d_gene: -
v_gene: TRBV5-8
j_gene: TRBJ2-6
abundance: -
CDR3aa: CASSLRGSAGANVLTF
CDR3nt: TGTGCCAGCAGCTTGAGGGGGTCGGCTGGGGCCAACGTCCTGACTTTC

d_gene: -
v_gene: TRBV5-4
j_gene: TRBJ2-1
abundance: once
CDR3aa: CASSFSGSSYNEQFF
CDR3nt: TGTGCCAGCTCTTTCAGCGGCAGCTCCTACAATGAGCAGTTCTTC

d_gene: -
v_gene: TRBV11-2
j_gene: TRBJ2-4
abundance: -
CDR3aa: CASSLLLAKNIQYF
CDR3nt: TGTGCCAGCAGCTTATTACTAGCCAAAAACATTCAGTACTTC

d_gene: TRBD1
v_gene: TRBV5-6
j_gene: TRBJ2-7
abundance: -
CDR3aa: CASSPTGGKEYF
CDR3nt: TGTGCCAGCAGCCCTACAGGGGGAAAGGAGTACTTC

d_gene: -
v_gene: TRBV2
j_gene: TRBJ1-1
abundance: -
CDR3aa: CAISRVAEAFF
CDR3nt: TGTGCCATCTCCCGGGTGGCTGAAGCTTTCTTT

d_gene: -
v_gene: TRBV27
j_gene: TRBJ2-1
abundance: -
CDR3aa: CASSSGIGSYNEQFF
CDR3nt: TGTGCCAGCAGTTCCGGTATCGGCTCCTACAATGAGCAGTTCTTC

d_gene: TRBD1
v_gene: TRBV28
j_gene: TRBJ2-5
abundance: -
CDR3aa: CASSSRTGGRRETQYF
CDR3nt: TGTGCCAGCAGCTCCAGGACAGGGGGGCGTCGAGAGACCCAGTACTTC

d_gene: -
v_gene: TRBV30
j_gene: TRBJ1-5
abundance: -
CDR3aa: CAWRTGNSGPQHF
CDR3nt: TGTGCCTGGAGGACGGGGAATTCTGGTCCCCAGCATTTT

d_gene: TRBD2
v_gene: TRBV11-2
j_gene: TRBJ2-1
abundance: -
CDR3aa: CASSLVGLAFAEQFF
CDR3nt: TGTGCCAGCAGCTTAGTGGGACTAGCTTTCGCTGAGCAGTTCTTC

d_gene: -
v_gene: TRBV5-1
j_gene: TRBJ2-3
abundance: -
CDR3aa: CASSLGGAVNTDTQYF
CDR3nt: TGCGCCAGCAGCTTAGGAGGGGCGGTTAACACAGATACGCAGTATTTT

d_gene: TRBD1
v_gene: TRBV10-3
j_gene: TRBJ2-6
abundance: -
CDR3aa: CAITSGTGPSGANVLTF
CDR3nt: TGTGCCATCACCTCCGGGACAGGGCCCTCTGGGGCCAACGTCCTGACTTTC

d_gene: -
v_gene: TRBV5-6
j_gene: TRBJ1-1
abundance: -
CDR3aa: CASSLDPTNTEAFF
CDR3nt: TGTGCCAGCAGCTTGGATCCAACTAACACTGAAGCTTTCTTT

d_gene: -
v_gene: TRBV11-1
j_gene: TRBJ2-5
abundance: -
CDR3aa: CASSLSRETQYF
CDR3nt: TGTGCCAGCAGCTTGTCCAGAGAGACCCAGTACTTC

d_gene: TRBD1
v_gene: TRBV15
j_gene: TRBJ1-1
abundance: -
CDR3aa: CATSTGGQGNTEAFF
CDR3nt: TGTGCCACCAGCACGGGAGGACAGGGGAACACTGAAGCTTTCTTT

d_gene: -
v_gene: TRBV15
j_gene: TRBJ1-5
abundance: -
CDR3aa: CATSRDLLSNQPQHF
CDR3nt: TGTGCCACCAGCAGAGATCTTCTTAGCAATCAGCCCCAGCATTTT

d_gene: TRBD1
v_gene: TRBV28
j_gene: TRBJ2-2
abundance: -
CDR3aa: CASSPPGQGYTGELFF
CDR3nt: TGTGCCAGCAGCCCTCCGGGACAGGGATACACCGGGGAGCTGTTTTTT

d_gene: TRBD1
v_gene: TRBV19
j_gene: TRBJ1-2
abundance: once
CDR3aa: CASSPPGTGSSYGYTF
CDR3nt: TGTGCCAGTAGTCCGCCCGGGACAGGTTCCTCATATGGCTACACCTTC

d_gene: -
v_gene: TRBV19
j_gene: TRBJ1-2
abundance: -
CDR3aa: CASSPTLSGEANYGYTF
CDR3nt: TGTGCCAGTAGCCCAACTCTGTCGGGGGAAGCAAACTATGGCTACACCTTC

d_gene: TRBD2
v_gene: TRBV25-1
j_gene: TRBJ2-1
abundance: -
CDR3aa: CASSERVFSGRADEQFF
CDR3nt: TGTGCCAGCAGTGAACGGGTCTTTAGTGGGAGGGCCGATGAGCAGTTCTTC

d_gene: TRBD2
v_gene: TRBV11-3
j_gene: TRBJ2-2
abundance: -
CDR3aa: CASAGGNGGELFF
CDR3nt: TGTGCCAGCGCCGGGGGGAATGGCGGGGAGCTGTTTTTT

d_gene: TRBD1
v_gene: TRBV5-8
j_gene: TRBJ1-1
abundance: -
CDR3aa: CASSLAQGTEAFF
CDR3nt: TGTGCCAGCAGCTTGGCACAGGGGACTGAAGCTTTCTTT

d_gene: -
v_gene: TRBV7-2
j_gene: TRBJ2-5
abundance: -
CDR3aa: CASSLASGETQYF
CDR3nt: TGTGCCAGCAGCTTAGCTAGCGGCGAGACCCAGTACTTC

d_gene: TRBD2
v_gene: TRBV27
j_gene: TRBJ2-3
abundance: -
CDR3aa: CASSRIIAGGRADTQYF
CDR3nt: TGTGCCAGCAGCCGAATCATAGCGGGAGGGCGGGCAGATACGCAGTATTTT

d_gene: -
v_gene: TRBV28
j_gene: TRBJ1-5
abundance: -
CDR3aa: CASSKLGGLGQPQHF
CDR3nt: TGTGCCAGCAGCAAACTGGGGGGTTTAGGTCAGCCCCAGCATTTT

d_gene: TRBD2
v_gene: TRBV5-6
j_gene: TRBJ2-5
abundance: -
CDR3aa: CASSLETAGGVETQYF
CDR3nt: TGTGCCAGCAGCTTGGAGACAGCGGGAGGGGTGGAGACCCAGTACTTC

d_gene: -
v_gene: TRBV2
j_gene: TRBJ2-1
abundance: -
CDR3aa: CASTLGLSEQFF
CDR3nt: TGTGCCAGCACCTTGGGACTTTCCGAGCAGTTCTTC

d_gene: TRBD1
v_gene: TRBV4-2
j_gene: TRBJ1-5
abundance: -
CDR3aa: CASSQAGQGQQPQHF
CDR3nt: TGTGCCAGCAGCCAAGCCGGACAGGGTCAACAGCCCCAGCATTTT

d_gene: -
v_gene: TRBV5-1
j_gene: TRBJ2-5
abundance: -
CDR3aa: CASSLGVATQYF
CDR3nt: TGCGCCAGCAGCTTGGGTGTGGCCACCCAGTACTTC

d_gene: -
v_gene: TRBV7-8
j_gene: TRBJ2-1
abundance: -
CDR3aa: CASSPRGRDEQFF
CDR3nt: TGTGCCAGCAGCCCAAGGGGGAGGGATGAGCAGTTCTTC

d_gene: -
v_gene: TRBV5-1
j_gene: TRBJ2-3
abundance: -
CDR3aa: CASSLAPVDTQYF
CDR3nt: TGCGCCAGCAGCTTGGCCCCCGTGGATACGCAGTATTTT

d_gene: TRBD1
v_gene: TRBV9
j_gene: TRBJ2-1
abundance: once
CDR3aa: CASSPGQGGYNEQFF
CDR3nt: TGTGCCAGCAGCCCGGGACAGGGGGGATACAATGAGCAGTTCTTC